These T cell receptor beta chains were read from a single sample in a study of blood T cell repertoires in COVID-19. Measured with immunoSEQ multiplex PCR; TCRdb has only the in-frame clones, and not every one. The data show 130,000 to 150,000 clones, with 80% to 90% seen just once and 0.75% to 0.95% held by the top ten. Input material: peripheral blood. These receptors came from a woman aged 45 to 65 with acute or convalescent COVID-19. CDR3s include the opening cysteine and the closing phenylalanine or tryptophan. The D gene is left open where the match is weak. Size is omitted from some rows. Given values are once, few, many or a class for expanded clones.

CASSLPQGLAGEKYF,TGTGCCAGCAGCCTCCCCCAGGGACTAGCGGGAGAGAAGTACTTC,-,TRBD2,TRBV7-2,TRBJ2-7
CASSIARGPFYEQYF,TGTGCCAGTAGTATAGCCAGGGGTCCATTCTACGAGCAGTACTTC,-,-,TRBV19,TRBJ2-7
CASSQDFRGGLGEQFF,TGTGCCAGCAGCCAAGATTTCCGGGGGGGCTTAGGTGAGCAGTTCTTC,-,TRBD2,TRBV4-2,TRBJ2-1
CASTSSGGGPDTQYF,TGCGCCAGCACTTCTAGCGGAGGGGGACCAGATACGCAGTATTTT,-,-,TRBV10-1,TRBJ2-3
CASSYSGLAGVEDTQYF,TGTGCCAGCAGTTACTCGGGACTAGCGGGAGTGGAAGATACGCAGTATTTT,-,TRBD2,TRBV6-2/TRBV6-3,TRBJ2-3
CATSDRGLDYNEQFF,TGTGCCACCAGTGATAGGGGTTTAGATTACAATGAGCAGTTCTTC,-,-,TRBV24-1,TRBJ2-1
CASSWDRGRYEQYF,TGTGCCAGCAGTTGGGACAGGGGGCGTTACGAGCAGTACTTC,-,TRBD1,TRBV2,TRBJ2-7
CASSFAGGNQPQHF,TGTGCCAGCAGCTTTGCGGGTGGGAATCAGCCCCAGCATTTT,-,-,TRBV25-1,TRBJ1-5
CASSSSGGATDTQYF,TGTGCCAGCAGCTCCAGCGGGGGGGCCACAGATACGCAGTATTTT,-,TRBD2,TRBV7-3,TRBJ2-3
CASSLSGSSYTF,TGTGCCAGCAGTTTATCCGGGTCGAGCTACACCTTC,few,-,TRBV27,TRBJ1-2
CASSVSGTSGGAYEQYF,TGTGCCAGCAGCGTCTCCGGGACTAGCGGGGGGGCCTACGAGCAGTACTTC,-,TRBD2,TRBV7-3,TRBJ2-7
CASSLAESASSYNEQFF,TGTGCCAGCAGCTTGGCCGAGAGCGCGAGCTCCTACAATGAGCAGTTCTTC,-,-,TRBV5-6,TRBJ2-1
CASSQEAMLPYEQYF,TGTGCCAGCAGCCAAGAGGCAATGCTTCCCTACGAGCAGTACTTC,-,-,TRBV3-1/TRBV3-2,TRBJ2-7
CASSYLGNNYGYTF,TGTGCCAGCAGTTACCTGGGCAATAACTATGGCTACACCTTC,once,-,TRBV6-5,TRBJ1-2
CASSPDRISGNTIYF,TGCGCCAGCAGCCCCGACAGGATCTCTGGAAACACCATATATTTT,-,-,TRBV10-2,TRBJ1-3
CASSIDRESPLHF,TGCGCCAGCAGCATAGACAGGGAATCACCCCTCCACTTT,-,TRBD1,TRBV5-1,TRBJ1-6
CASSLDGHATDTQYF,TGCGCCAGCAGCTTGGACGGTCATGCCACAGATACGCAGTATTTT,-,-,TRBV5-1,TRBJ2-3
CASSLSPLWRTTGVYGYTF,TGTGCCAGCAGTTTATCCCCTCTCTGGAGGACTACTGGGGTCTATGGCTACACCTTC,-,-,TRBV28,TRBJ1-2
CASSYSTPGVRYGYTF,TGTGCCAGCAGTTACTCGACTCCCGGGGTGCGATATGGCTACACCTTC,-,-,TRBV6-5,TRBJ1-2
CSTTGVERAFF,TGCAGCACGACGGGGGTTGAGAGAGCTTTCTTT,once,-,TRBV29-1,TRBJ1-1
CASSLDRADTIYF,TGTGCCAGCAGCTTAGACAGGGCGGACACCATATATTTT,-,-,TRBV7-9,TRBJ1-3
CASSLGQGAQPQHF,TGCGCCAGCAGCTTGGGACAGGGGGCTCAGCCCCAGCATTTT,-,TRBD1,TRBV5-1,TRBJ1-5
CASSVADEQYF,TGTGCCAGCAGTGTCGCGGACGAGCAGTACTTC,-,-,TRBV12-3/TRBV12-4,TRBJ2-7
CASSPGQGAEAFF,TGTGCCAGCTCACCAGGACAGGGGGCTGAAGCTTTCTTT,-,TRBD1,TRBV18,TRBJ1-1
CASSLGGQSTDTQYF,TGTGCCAGCAGCTTAGGGGGGCAGTCCACAGATACGCAGTATTTT,-,-,TRBV7-2,TRBJ2-3
CASSPRGGSSYEQYF,TGTGCCAGCAGTCCCCGGGGCGGGAGTTCCTACGAGCAGTACTTC,-,TRBD2,TRBV27,TRBJ2-7
CASSYGGQSYGYTF,TGTGCCAGCAGTTACGGGGGACAGAGCTATGGCTACACCTTC,-,TRBD1,TRBV28,TRBJ1-2
CASSLGTSGTDTQYF,TGTGCCAGCAGCTTGGGGACTAGCGGTACAGATACGCAGTATTTT,-,TRBD2,TRBV5-6,TRBJ2-3
CAWSASSRFF,TGTGCCTGGAGTGCATCTAGTCGGTTCTTC,-,-,TRBV30,TRBJ2-1
CASSLFAGVGGYTF,TGTGCCAGCAGTTTATTTGCGGGGGTAGGTGGCTACACCTTC,-,-,TRBV28,TRBJ1-2
CASSVGGVRDYGYTF,TGTGCCAGCAGCGTAGGGGGGGTTCGAGACTATGGCTACACCTTC,-,-,TRBV9,TRBJ1-2
CASSPPKSGLGNTEAFF,TGCGCCAGCAGCCCCCCTAAGTCAGGGCTGGGGAACACTGAAGCTTTCTTT,few,-,TRBV5-1,TRBJ1-1
CASSPTSGGGETQYF,TGTGCCAGCAGCCCGACTAGCGGGGGAGGGGAGACCCAGTACTTC,-,TRBD2,TRBV11-1,TRBJ2-5
CASSQLAGPSYEQYF,TGTGCCAGCAGCCAACTAGCGGGGCCCTCCTACGAGCAGTACTTC,once,TRBD2,TRBV7-6,TRBJ2-7
CASSLDRGEKLFF,TGTGCCAGCAGCTTAGATCGAGGTGAAAAACTGTTTTTT,-,-,TRBV11-3,TRBJ1-4
CASRTGGYGYTF,TGTGCCAGCAGGACAGGGGGCTATGGCTACACCTTC,-,TRBD1,TRBV6-5,TRBJ1-2
CASSEESRATEAFF,TGTGCCAGCAGTGAAGAGTCCAGGGCGACTGAAGCTTTCTTT,-,-,TRBV25-1,TRBJ1-1
CASKFPGTGNTIYF,TGCGCCAGCAAGTTTCCCGGGACTGGAAACACCATATATTTT,-,-,TRBV5-1,TRBJ1-3
CASSYSIGQGDTEAFF,TGTGCCAGCAGTTACTCGATCGGACAGGGGGACACTGAAGCTTTCTTT,-,TRBD1,TRBV6-5,TRBJ1-1
CASRYLLAGASLGTDTQYF,TGTGCCAGCAGATACCTCCTGGCGGGGGCATCCCTAGGCACAGATACGCAGTATTTT,-,-,TRBV4-2,TRBJ2-3
CSVQQGAMAYGYTF,TGCAGCGTCCAACAGGGGGCCATGGCCTATGGCTACACCTTC,few,TRBD1,TRBV29-1,TRBJ1-2
CASSSGGLAAADTQYF,TGTGCCAGCAGCTCAGGGGGACTAGCGGCTGCAGATACGCAGTATTTT,-,TRBD2,TRBV4-2,TRBJ2-3
CASSAQTGYNEQFF,TGTGCCAGCAGCGCCCAGACAGGGTACAATGAGCAGTTCTTC,-,TRBD1,TRBV9,TRBJ2-1
CASSGENTGELFF,TGTGCCAGCAGCGGCGAGAACACCGGGGAGCTGTTTTTT,once,-,TRBV9,TRBJ2-2
CASSYSNRGLGQPQHF,TGTGCCAGCAGTTACTCGAACAGGGGACTCGGTCAGCCCCAGCATTTT,-,TRBD1,TRBV6-2/TRBV6-3,TRBJ1-5
CASSLGQGLSGELFF,TGCGCCAGCAGCTTGGGGCAGGGCCTATCCGGGGAGCTGTTTTTT,-,-,TRBV5-1,TRBJ2-2
CASSLPYSYNEQFF,TGTGCCAGCAGTTTACCGTACTCCTACAATGAGCAGTTCTTC,-,-,TRBV28,TRBJ2-1
CASSSDRGQTEAFF,TGTGCCAGCAGCTCCGACAGGGGGCAGACTGAAGCTTTCTTT,-,TRBD1,TRBV13,TRBJ1-1
CASSARQGDEAFF,TGTGCCAGTAGTGCCCGACAGGGAGATGAAGCTTTCTTT,-,TRBD1,TRBV19,TRBJ1-1
CASSQVTNRRLSGNTIYF,TGTGCCAGCAGCCAAGTGACTAATCGACGACTCTCTGGAAACACCATATATTTT,-,-,TRBV14,TRBJ1-3
CASSIDWSGGSSYNEQFF,TGTGCCAGTAGTATAGATTGGAGCGGGGGGAGCTCCTACAATGAGCAGTTCTTC,-,TRBD2,TRBV19,TRBJ2-1
CASSPPGLAGDHEQYF,TGTGCCAGCAGCCCCCCCGGACTAGCGGGGGACCACGAGCAGTACTTC,-,TRBD2,TRBV7-8,TRBJ2-7
CASSPSQGVPYEQYF,TGTGCCAGCTCACCATCTCAGGGGGTTCCCTACGAGCAGTACTTC,-,TRBD1,TRBV18,TRBJ2-7
CASNPGDTIYF,TGTGCCAGCAATCCGGGAGACACCATATATTTT,few,-,TRBV2,TRBJ1-3
CASSSTLAGAVYEQYF,TGTGCCAGCAGCTCCACCCTAGCGGGAGCCGTCTACGAGCAGTACTTC,-,TRBD2,TRBV5-6,TRBJ2-7
CATSRDPEGGRGAQYF,TGTGCCACCAGCAGAGATCCGGAGGGAGGACGAGGGGCCCAGTACTTC,-,-,TRBV15,TRBJ2-5
CASSPPSGSKYEQYF,TGTGCCAGCAGTCCCCCTAGCGGGAGTAAGTACGAGCAGTACTTC,-,TRBD2,TRBV2,TRBJ2-7
CASSLGRGPNGYTF,TGTGCCAGCAGCTTAGGCAGGGGGCCTAATGGCTACACCTTC,-,TRBD1,TRBV11-2,TRBJ1-2